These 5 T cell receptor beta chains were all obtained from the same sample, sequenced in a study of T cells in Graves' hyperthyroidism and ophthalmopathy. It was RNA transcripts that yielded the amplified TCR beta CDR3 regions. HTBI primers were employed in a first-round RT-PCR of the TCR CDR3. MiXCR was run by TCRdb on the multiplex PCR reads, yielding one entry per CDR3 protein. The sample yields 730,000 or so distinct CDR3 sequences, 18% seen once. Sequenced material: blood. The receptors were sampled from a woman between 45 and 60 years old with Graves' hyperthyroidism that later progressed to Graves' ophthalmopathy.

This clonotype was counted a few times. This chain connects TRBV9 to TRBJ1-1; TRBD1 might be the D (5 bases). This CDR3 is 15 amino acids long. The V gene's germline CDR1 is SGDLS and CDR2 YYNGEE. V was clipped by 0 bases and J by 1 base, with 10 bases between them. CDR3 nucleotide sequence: TGTGCCAGCAGCGTAGGTTGGGGCAGGAACACTGAAGCTTTCTTT. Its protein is CASSVGWGRNTEAFF.

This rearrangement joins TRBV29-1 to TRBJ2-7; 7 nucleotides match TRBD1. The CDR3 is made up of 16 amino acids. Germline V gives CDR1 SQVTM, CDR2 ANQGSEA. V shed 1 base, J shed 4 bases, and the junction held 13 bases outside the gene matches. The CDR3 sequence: CSVEVRGQATGYEQYV. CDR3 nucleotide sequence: TGCAGCGTTGAAGTCAGAGGACAGGCAACAGGGTACGAGCAGTACGTC.

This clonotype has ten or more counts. CDR3 nucleotide sequence: TGTGCCAGCAGTGAAGGGGGGGGAAGAAGTCAGCCCCAGCATTTT. This translates into CASSEGGGRSQPQHF. This chain connects TRBV6-1 to TRBJ1-5, with D possibly TRBD1 on 5 matching bases. V was shortened by 1 base and J by 6 bases, with 13 bases between the two germline ends. The germline CDR1 and CDR2 sequences are MNHNS and SASEGT. This CDR3 has 15 amino acids.

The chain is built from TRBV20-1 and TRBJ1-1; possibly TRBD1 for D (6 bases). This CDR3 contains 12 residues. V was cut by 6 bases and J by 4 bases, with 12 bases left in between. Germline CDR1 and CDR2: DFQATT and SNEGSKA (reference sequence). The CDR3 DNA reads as TGCAGTGCCCGGGGGCTGCGCACTGAAGCTTTCTTT. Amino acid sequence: CSARGLRTEAFF.

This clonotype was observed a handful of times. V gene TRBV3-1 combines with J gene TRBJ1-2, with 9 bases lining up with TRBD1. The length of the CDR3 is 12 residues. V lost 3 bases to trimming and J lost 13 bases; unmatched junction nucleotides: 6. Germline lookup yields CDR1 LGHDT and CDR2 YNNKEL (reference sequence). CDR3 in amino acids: CASSHRTGEATF. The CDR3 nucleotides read TGTGCCAGCAGCCACCGGACAGGGGAGGCCACCTTC.